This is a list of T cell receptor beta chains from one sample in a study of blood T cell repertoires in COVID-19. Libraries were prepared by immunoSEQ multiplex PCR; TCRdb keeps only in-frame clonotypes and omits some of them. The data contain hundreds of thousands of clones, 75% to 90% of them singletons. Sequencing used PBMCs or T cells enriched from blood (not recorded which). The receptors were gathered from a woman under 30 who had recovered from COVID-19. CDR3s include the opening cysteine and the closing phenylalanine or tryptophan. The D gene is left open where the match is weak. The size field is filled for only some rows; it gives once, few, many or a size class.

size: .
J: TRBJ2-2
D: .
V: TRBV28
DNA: TGTGCCAGCGTATCAACGGGACACCTCGGGGAGCTGTTTTTT
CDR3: CASVSTGHLGELFF

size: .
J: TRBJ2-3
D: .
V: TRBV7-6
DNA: TGTGCCAGCAGCGACACGACAGACGGGGGATTTTACACAGATACGCAGTATTTT
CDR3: CASSDTTDGGFYTDTQYF

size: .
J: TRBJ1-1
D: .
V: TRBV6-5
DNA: TGTGCCAGCAGTTGGCGGGGTCTAGGCACTGAAGCTTTCTTT
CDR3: CASSWRGLGTEAFF

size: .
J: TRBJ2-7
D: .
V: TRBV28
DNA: TGTGCCAGCAGTCCCTCCCTGGAGCAGTACTTC
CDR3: CASSPSLEQYF

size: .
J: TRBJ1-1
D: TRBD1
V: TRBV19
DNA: TGTGCCAGTAGTGCCGGGACAGCCGTCGTTGAAGCTTTCTTT
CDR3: CASSAGTAVVEAFF

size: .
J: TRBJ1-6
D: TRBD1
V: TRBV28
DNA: TGTGCCAGCAGACTTGAGGGGGCGAAGAATTCACCCCTCCACTTT
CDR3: CASRLEGAKNSPLHF

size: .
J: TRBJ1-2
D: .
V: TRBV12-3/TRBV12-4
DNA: TGTGCCAGCAGTCCTCGCCCGCGCGGCTACACCTTC
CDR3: CASSPRPRGYTF

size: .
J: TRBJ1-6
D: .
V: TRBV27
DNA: TGTGCCAGCAGTTTATCCGATAATTCACCCCTCCACTTT
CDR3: CASSLSDNSPLHF

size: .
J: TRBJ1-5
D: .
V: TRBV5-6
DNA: TGTGCCAGCAGCTTAACACAGTATAGCAATCAGCCCCAGCATTTT
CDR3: CASSLTQYSNQPQHF

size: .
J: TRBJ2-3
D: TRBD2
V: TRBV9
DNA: TGTGCCAGCAGCGGGCTAGCGGGGGGGAGCACAGATACGCAGTATTTT
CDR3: CASSGLAGGSTDTQYF

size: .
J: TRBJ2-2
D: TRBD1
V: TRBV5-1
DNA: TGCGCCAGCAGCTTCTCGGGACAGGGTTTCACCGGGGAGCTGTTTTTT
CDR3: CASSFSGQGFTGELFF

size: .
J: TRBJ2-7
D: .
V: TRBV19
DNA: TGTGCCAGTAGTACCCAGGTGACCAGCATGTACGAGCAGTACTTC
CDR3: CASSTQVTSMYEQYF

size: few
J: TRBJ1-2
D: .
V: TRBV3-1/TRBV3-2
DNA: TGTGCCAGCAGACAGTTACCAGGCGGCTACACCTTC
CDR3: CASRQLPGGYTF

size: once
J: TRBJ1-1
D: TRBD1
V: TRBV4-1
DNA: TGCGCCAGCAGCCGATCGACAGGGTATGAAGCTTTCTTT
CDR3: CASSRSTGYEAFF

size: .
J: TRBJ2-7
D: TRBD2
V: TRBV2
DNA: TGTGCCAGCAGCGATCCGGGACTAGAAAGCTCCGAGCAGTACTTC
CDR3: CASSDPGLESSEQYF

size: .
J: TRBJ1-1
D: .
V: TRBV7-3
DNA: TGTGCCAGCAGCTCCAATACGGAGGTCACTGAAGCTTTCTTT
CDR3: CASSSNTEVTEAFF

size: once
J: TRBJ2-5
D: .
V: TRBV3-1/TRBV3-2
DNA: TGTGCCAGCAGCCATCTGGGGCAGGAGACCCAGTACTTC
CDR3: CASSHLGQETQYF

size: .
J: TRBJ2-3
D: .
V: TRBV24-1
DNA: TGTGCCACCAGTGGGCCGTTCCGTTCAGATACGCAGTATTTT
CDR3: CATSGPFRSDTQYF

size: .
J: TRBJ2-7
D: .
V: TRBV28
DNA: TGTGCCAGCAGTTTAACATCCTCGGGTTTCTACGAGCAGTACTTC
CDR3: CASSLTSSGFYEQYF

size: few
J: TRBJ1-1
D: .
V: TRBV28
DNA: TGTGCCAGCAGTTTAGGTCGGGAGGCTTTCTTT
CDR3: CASSLGREAFF

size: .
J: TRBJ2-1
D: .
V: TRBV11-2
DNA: TGTGCCAGCAGCTTAGATCGAGGTCTCAATGAGCAGTTCTTC
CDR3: CASSLDRGLNEQFF

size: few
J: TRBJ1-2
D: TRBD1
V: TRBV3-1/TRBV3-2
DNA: TGTGCCAGCAGCCAAGGCACAGGGGGCTATGGCTACACCTTC
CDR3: CASSQGTGGYGYTF

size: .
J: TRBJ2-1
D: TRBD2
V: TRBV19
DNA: TGTGCCAGTAATTTAGCGGGGGGGCAGGGTGAGCAGTTCTTC
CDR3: CASNLAGGQGEQFF

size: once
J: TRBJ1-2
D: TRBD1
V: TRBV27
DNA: TGTGCCAGTACTCAGACAGGGTCCCTCCCGGGGTATGGCTACACCTTC
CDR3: CASTQTGSLPGYGYTF

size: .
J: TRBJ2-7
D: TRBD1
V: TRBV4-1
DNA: TGCGCCAGCAGCCAGCAGGGGGATTGGGAGCAGTACTTC
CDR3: CASSQQGDWEQYF

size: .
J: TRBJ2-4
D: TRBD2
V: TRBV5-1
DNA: TGCGCCAGCAGCCCGAGCAGGACTAGCGGGGACATTCAGTACTTC
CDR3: CASSPSRTSGDIQYF

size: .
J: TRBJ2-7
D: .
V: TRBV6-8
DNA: TGTGCCAGCAGTTACTCGTGTGGCCAGTTCGCAAACCAGTACTTC
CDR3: CASSYSCGQFANQYF